The sequence of this TCR beta chain was determined in a study of blood T cell repertoires in COVID-19. Germline CDR1 is ENHRY and CDR2 is SYGVKD. The CDR3 is 14 residues long. Trimming took 8 bases from V and 1 from J, leaving 11 bases between them. Profiling relied on immunoSEQ multiplex PCR, and the TCRdb table lists in-frame clones only, not all of them. The sample records over 150,000 clones, more than 70% being singletons. The chain has TRBV10-3 and TRBJ2-2; weak D call: TRBD1 (6 bases). This clonotype was obtained from a man aged 40-49 years who had recovered from COVID-19. Sample: PBMCs or T cells enriched from blood (not recorded which). This chain's CDR3 is CAIGPQGNTGELFF. DNA for the CDR3: TGTGCCATCGGACCACAGGGGAACACCGGGGAGCTGTTTTTT.